This T cell receptor (beta chain) was retrieved from a study of Graves' ophthalmopathy and Graves' hyperthyroidism. Amplifying from RNA transcripts, the study obtained TCR beta CDR3 regions. HTBI-primed first-round RT-PCR preceded second-round multiplex PCR. TCRdb reprocessed the multiplex PCR reads via MiXCR and lists one record per CDR3 protein. The data show fewer than 350,000 distinct CDR3 sequences, 15% to 20% seen once. The diagnosis combined clinical symptoms, thyroxine, TRAb, thyroid ultrasound and orbital computed tomography scans. Study-wide findings and caveats: Blood was where most expanded thyroid clonotypes above 0.001 frequency also turned up. Ophthalmopathy could be told apart from stable hyperthyroidism by a 13-signature model (87.88% sensitivity, approximately 76% specificity).

The CDR3 sequence is 16 residues long. Germline CDR1 is SEHNR and CDR2 is FQNEAQ (reference sequence). V shed 1 base and J shed 5 bases, with 17 bases lying between them. This clonotype was counted many times. Antigen specificity is unknown. The chain employs TRBV7-9 and TRBJ2-5, with D possibly being TRBD2 (6 bases). This TCR came from an adult man with Graves' ophthalmopathy. Sample: peripheral blood. The CDR3, as DNA: TGTGCCAGCAGCTTAGATCTACTAGCCGGAGGGGAGACCCAGTACTTC. It translates to CASSLDLLAGGETQYF.